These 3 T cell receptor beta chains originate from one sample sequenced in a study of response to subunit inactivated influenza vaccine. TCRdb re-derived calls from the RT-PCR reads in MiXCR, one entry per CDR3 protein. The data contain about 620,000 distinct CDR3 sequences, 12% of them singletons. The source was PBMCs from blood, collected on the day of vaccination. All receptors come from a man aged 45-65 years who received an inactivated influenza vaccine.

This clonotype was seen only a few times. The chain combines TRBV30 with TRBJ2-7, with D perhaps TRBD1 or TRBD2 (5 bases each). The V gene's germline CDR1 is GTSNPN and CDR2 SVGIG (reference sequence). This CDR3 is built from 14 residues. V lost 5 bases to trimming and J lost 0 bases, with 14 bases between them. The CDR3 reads CAWDYQGRSYEQYF. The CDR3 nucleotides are TGTGCCTGGGACTATCAGGGTCGCTCCTACGAGCAGTACTTC. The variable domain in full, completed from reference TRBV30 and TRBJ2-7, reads SQTIHQWPATLVQPVGSPLSLECTVEGTSNPNLYWYRQAAGRGLQLLFYSVGIGQISSEVPQNLSASRPQDRQFILSSKKLLLSDSGFYLCAWDYQGRSYEQYFGPGTRLTVT.

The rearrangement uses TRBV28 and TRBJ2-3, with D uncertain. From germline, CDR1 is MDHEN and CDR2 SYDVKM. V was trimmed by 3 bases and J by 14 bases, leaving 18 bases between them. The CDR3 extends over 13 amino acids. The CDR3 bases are TGTGCCAGCAGTTTGGCCCTGTACCTATCGCCGTATTTT. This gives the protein CASSLALYLSPYF.

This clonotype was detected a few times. The CDR3 here is CASSQGQGLFF. The CDR3 DNA reads TGTGCCAGCAGCCAGGGACAGGGCCTGTTCTTC. This chain uses TRBV7-9 with TRBJ2-1; 9 bases match TRBD1. The CDR3 is made up of 11 amino acids. V was clipped by 5 bases and J by 15 bases; unmatched bases: 5. The germline gives CDR1 SEHNR, CDR2 FQNEAQ (reference sequence).